The clone carrying this TCR beta chain was counted once. CDR1 and CDR2 (germline): SGHDT, YYEEEE. The trim removed 0 bases at V and 3 bases at J, leaving 6 bases unmatched. This CDR3 comprises 16 residues. Under the authors' procedure: Estimated nucleated cell counts came from reference gene primer amplification. TCRdb's copy holds only in-frame clones and misses some; the assay was immunoSEQ multiplex PCR. The V and J calls and clone size were taken over from that table, and D and trimming were inferred from the DNA. The data show roughly 230,000 clones, roughly 90% seen once. The data were taken from a study of blood T cell repertoires in COVID-19. In terms of age and location, participants ranged from roughly 18 to 95 years and lived in about 25 US areas. Cohorts were determined from participant-reported clinical history.

V and J are TRBV5-6 and TRBJ1-5; TRBD1 matches 7 bases. Sequences were obtained from PBMCs or T cells enriched from blood (not recorded which). The TCR sequence derives from a woman in her 30s with acute COVID-19. The CDR3 here is CASSLARDRSNQPQHF. The CDR3 region has the DNA TGTGCCAGCAGCTTGGCCCGGGACAGATCCAATCAGCCCCAGCATTTT.